Below, one T cell receptor beta chain is given with its context. What it binds is not known. The germline V and J ends were trimmed by 7 bases and 5 bases, with 9 bases remaining between them. Germline V lookup: CDR1 SGHRS, CDR2 YFSETQ. The CDR3 has 11 amino acids. The data stem from a study of CD8 T cells in ankylosing spondylitis. General study findings and limits: There was reportedly significant enrichment of clones that were disease-linked in matched ankylosing spondylitis synovial fluid. Ankylosing spondylitis blood seemed to carry a telltale TCR beta motif made of eight or nine highly homologous variants. Within peripheral blood, clones linked to disease were CD8+ and relatively rare. A subset of motif variants has previously been described in the synovial fluid and blood of reactive arthritis.

TCRdb analysed the 5' RACE reads with MiXCR anew, one entry per CDR3 protein. In the table there are about 540,000 distinct CDR3 sequences, roughly an eighth of which are singletons. Sequencing input: blood, either unsorted or a sorted T cell fraction (not recorded which). This receptor was obtained from a male donor with ankylosing spondylitis. The J gene is TRBJ1-2, the V gene TRBV5-1; D not certain. CDR3 DNA sequence: TGCGCCAGCGGCCTTGAGTATGGCTACACCTTC. Translating gives CASGLEYGYTF.